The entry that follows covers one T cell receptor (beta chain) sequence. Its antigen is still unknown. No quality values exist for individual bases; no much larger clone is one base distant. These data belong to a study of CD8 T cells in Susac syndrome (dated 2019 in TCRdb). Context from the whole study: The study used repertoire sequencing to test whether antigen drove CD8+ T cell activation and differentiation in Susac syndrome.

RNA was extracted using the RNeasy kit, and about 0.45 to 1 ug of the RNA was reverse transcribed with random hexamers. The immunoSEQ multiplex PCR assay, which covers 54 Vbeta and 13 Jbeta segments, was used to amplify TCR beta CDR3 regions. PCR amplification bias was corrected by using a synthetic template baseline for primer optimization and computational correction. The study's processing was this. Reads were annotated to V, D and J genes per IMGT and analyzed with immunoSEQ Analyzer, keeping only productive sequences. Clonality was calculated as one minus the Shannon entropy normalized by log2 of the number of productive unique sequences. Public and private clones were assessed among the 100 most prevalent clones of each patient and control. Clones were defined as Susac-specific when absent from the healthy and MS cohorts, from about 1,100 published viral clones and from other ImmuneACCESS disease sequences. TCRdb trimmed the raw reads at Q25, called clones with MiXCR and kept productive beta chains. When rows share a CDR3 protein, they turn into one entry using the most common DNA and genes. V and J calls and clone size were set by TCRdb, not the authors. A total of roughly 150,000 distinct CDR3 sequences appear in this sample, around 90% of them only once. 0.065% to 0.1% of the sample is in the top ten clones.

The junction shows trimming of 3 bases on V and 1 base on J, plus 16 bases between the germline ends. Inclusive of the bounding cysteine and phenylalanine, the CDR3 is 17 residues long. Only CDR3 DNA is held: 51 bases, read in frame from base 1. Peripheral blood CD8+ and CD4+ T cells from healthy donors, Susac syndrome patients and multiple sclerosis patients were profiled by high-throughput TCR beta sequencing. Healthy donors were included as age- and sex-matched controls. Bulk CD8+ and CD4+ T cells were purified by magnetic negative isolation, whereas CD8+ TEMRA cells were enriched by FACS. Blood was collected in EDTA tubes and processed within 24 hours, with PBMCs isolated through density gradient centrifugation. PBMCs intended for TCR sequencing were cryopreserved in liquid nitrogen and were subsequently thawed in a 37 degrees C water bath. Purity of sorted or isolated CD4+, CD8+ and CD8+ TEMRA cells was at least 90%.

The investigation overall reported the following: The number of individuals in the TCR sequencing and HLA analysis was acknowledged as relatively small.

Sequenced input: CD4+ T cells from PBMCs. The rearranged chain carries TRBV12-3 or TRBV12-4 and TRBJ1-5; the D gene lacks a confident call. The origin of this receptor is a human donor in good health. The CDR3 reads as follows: CASSFSQRSPSNQPQHF. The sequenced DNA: TGTGCCAGCAGTTTTTCCCAGAGATCCCCGAGCAATCAGCCCCAGCATTTT.